This T cell receptor (beta chain) appears in the sequencing data of a study of neurological immune-mediated disorders. Study-level points and caveats: Across subjects, no CDR3 amino acid sequence appeared in expanded clones of more than one subject, a finding that suggested private repertoires in all groups.

In this sample, this clonotype turned up many times. Its cognate antigen is unknown. The study built unsorted libraries from 2 million PBMCs kept at -80 C. Over 170 million TCR-beta sequences from 15-18 subjects were obtained in each sequencing run. MiXCR was run by TCRdb on the 5' RACE reads, yielding one entry per CDR3 protein. The sample consists of tens of thousands of distinct CDR3 sequences, 10% of them appearing once. Germline loops: CDR1 MNHNY, CDR2 SVGAGI (reference sequence). The CDR3 runs 14 residues. V lost 6 bases to trimming and J lost 2 bases, with 10 bases between them. V gene TRBV6-6 combines with J gene TRBJ2-2; D perhaps matches TRBD1 (5 bases). Sequencing was carried out using PBMCs. The source is a man between 40 and 49 years old in good health. The chain's CDR3 is CASRSQGNTGELFF. Here the CDR3 DNA reads TGTGCCAGCAGATCCCAGGGTAACACCGGGGAGCTGTTTTTT.